Below are 31 T cell receptor beta chains sequenced from a single sample in a study of blood T cell repertoires in COVID-19. Sequencing was performed with immunoSEQ multiplex PCR; in TCRdb, only in-frame clones are kept and a portion is missing. The sample has around 100,000 clones; around 85% are singletons. The sequencing sample was made of peripheral blood. The receptors were gathered from an older woman with active or convalescent COVID-19.

This sequence joins TRBV24-1 and TRBJ2-2; TRBD2 agrees at 7 bases. There are 14 residues in the CDR3. Germline loops: CDR1 KGHDR, CDR2 SFDVKD. J gave up 6 bases and V 9 bases, and 9 bases lay outside the gene matches. For the CDR3, the DNA is TGTGCCACCGGAACCACGGCGGGAGCCGGGGAGCTGTTTTTT. It specifies CATGTTAGAGELFF.

This chain connects TRBV9 to TRBJ1-3, with D possibly being TRBD1 (5 bases). The V gene lost 6 bases and the J gene lost 0 bases, with 10 bases spanning the gap. This CDR3 is built from 14 residues. CDR1 and CDR2 (germline): SGDLS, YYNGEE. The CDR3 here is CASNRQSSGNTIYF. CDR3 sequence (DNA): TGTGCCAGCAACAGACAGAGCTCTGGAAACACCATATATTTT.

This chain uses TRBV6-5 with TRBJ2-2, with D possibly matching TRBD1 (6 bases). CDR3 length: 15 residues. The V gene's germline CDR1 is MNHEY and CDR2 SVGAGI. Trimming removed 6 bases from V and 2 bases from J, with 13 bases in between. CDR3 DNA: TGTGCCAGCAGGGAGGACAGCCATAACACCGGGGAGCTGTTTTTT. It is translated as CASREDSHNTGELFF.

V and J are TRBV7-2 and TRBJ2-1; D might be TRBD1 (5 bases). Trimming removed 6 bases from V and 4 bases from J, with 16 bases in between. The CDR3 totals 15 residues. Germline V gives CDR1 SGHTA, CDR2 FQGNSA. CDR3 nucleotide sequence: TGTGCCAGCAGAACCGCGGATAGACAGTACAATGAGCAGTTCTTC. Translated: CASRTADRQYNEQFF. The full variable domain, rest sourced from reference TRBV7-2 and TRBJ2-1, is GAGVSQSPSNKVTEKGKDVELRCDPISGHTALYWYRQSLGQGLEFLIYFQGNSAPDKSGLPSDRFSAERTGGSVSTLTIQRTQQEDSAVYLCASRTADRQYNEQFFGPGTRLTVL.

The sample holds one count of this clone. This chain links TRBV29-1 with TRBJ1-2; D perhaps matches TRBD1 (5 bases). Germline V gives CDR1 SQVTM, CDR2 ANQGSEA. CDR3 length: 12 amino acids. Trimming pared 4 bases from V and 7 bases from J, leaving 13 bases between. The CDR3 bases are TGCAGCGTTGGTTCCAGGGTGGCTGGCTACACCTTC. Its translation is CSVGSRVAGYTF.

The V and J genes are TRBV2 and TRBJ2-3; 9 bases are shared with TRBD2. The CDR3 extends over 16 amino acids. With V trimmed by 4 bases and J by 0 bases, 5 bases remained unmatched. Germline V CDR1 and CDR2: SNHLY, FYNNEI. The CDR3 DNA sequence: TGTGCCAGCAGTGCCCTCCTAGCGGGAAGCACAGATACGCAGTATTTT. It encodes CASSALLAGSTDTQYF.

The chain has TRBV27 and TRBJ2-3, with D tentatively TRBD1 (5 bases). Looked up from germline, CDR1 is MNHEY and CDR2 is SMNVEV (reference sequence). Trimming removed 5 bases at V and 2 bases at J, with 11 bases between. The CDR3 loop spans 14 amino acids. In DNA form, the CDR3 reads TGTGCCAGCAGTCAACAGGATTTCACAGATACGCAGTATTTT. Translating gives CASSQQDFTDTQYF.

The chain employs TRBV7-2 and TRBJ2-5; 9 bases map to TRBD2. V lost 2 bases to trimming and J lost 5 bases; unmatched junction nucleotides: 12. CDR3 length equals 17 residues. Germline V gene sequence: CDR1 SGHTA, CDR2 FQGNSA. CDR3: CASSLTSSGARGETQYF. The CDR3 region has the DNA TGTGCCAGCAGCTTAACGTCTAGCGGGGCTAGGGGGGAGACCCAGTACTTC.

A few counts support this clone. The chain combines TRBV11-2 with TRBJ2-3, with 9 bases lining up with TRBD2. Germline V lookup: CDR1 SGHAT, CDR2 FQNNGV. The CDR3 is made up of 17 amino acids. V shed 1 base and J 5 bases; nucleotides not matched to a gene: 10. The CDR3 spells CASSLVGSGSFVDTQYF. CDR3 in DNA: TGTGCCAGCAGCTTAGTCGGTAGCGGGAGTTTCGTAGATACGCAGTATTTT.

The chain combines TRBV19 with TRBJ2-2, with TRBD2 as a possible D gene (6 bases). With 1 base removed from V and 3 bases from J, the gap between germline ends came to 9 bases. Germline V gene data show CDR1 as LNHDA and CDR2 as SQIVND (reference sequence). This CDR3 is built from 15 residues. Written as DNA, the CDR3 is TGTGCCAGTAGTATAGGTAGCGGAGACACCGGGGAGCTGTTTTTT. Its translation: CASSIGSGDTGELFF.

The chain is built from TRBV11-2 and TRBJ1-2; perhaps TRBD1 as D (6 bases). V was shortened by 5 bases and J by 7 bases, with 20 bases between the two germline ends. Germline assignment: CDR1 SGHAT and CDR2 FQNNGV. The CDR3 is 15 residues long. The chain's CDR3 is CASSPRGGGSGGYTF. CDR3 in DNA: TGTGCCAGCAGCCCCAGGGGAGGGGGTTCTGGTGGCTACACCTTC.

CDR3 region: CATSRGQDHEKLFF. The CDR3 DNA follows: TGTGCCACCAGCAGAGGACAGGACCATGAAAAACTGTTTTTT. This chain connects TRBV15 to TRBJ1-4; D might be TRBD1 (6 bases). V lost 1 base to trimming and J lost 6 bases, with 9 bases between them. CDR3 size: 14 residues. The germline V gene has CDR1 LNHNV and CDR2 YYDKDF (reference sequence).

The V and J genes are TRBV12-5 and TRBJ2-5, with TRBD2 as a possible D gene (6 bases). Trimming shortened V by 3 bases and J by 4 bases, and 9 bases separated the two germline ends. Germline values: CDR1 LGHNT, CDR2 FRNRAP. This CDR3 has 13 amino acids. The CDR3 nucleotides are TGTGCTAGTGGTTTCTCCGGGGGAGAGACCCAGTACTTC. The encoded protein is CASGFSGGETQYF.

The V call is TRBV7-2, the J call TRBJ2-3; D is possibly TRBD1 (5 bases). This CDR3 has 15 residues. Germline CDR1 and CDR2: SGHTA and FQGNSA. Trimming shortened V by 1 base and J by 0 bases, and 8 bases separated the two germline ends. This CDR3 reads CASSLDWTSTDTQYF. The CDR3 nucleotides are TGTGCCAGCAGCTTAGACTGGACAAGCACAGATACGCAGTATTTT. The full variable domain, completed using reference TRBV7-2 and TRBJ2-3, is GAGVSQSPSNKVTEKGKDVELRCDPISGHTALYWYRQSLGQGLEFLIYFQGNSAPDKSGLPSDRFSAERTGGSVSTLTIQRTQQEDSAVYLCASSLDWTSTDTQYFGPGTRLTVL.

The V call is TRBV9, the J call TRBJ1-1; TRBD1 matches at 11 bases. Germline loops: CDR1 SGDLS, CDR2 YYNGEE. The V segment lost 6 bases and the J segment 8 bases; nucleotides outside the gene matches: 15. This CDR3 has 16 amino acids. The chain's CDR3 is CASTRTGGALQEEAFF. The CDR3 nucleotides read TGTGCCAGCACCCGGACAGGGGGCGCCCTCCAAGAGGAAGCTTTCTTT.

The chain employs TRBV30 and TRBJ1-6; tentatively, D is TRBD1 (5 bases). The CDR3 sequence is 12 residues long. Germline-derived CDR1 and CDR2 are GTSNPN and SVGIG (reference sequence). Trimming shortened V by 0 bases and J by 10 bases, and 7 bases separated the two germline ends. CDR3 in amino acids: CAWSVRGSPLHF. The CDR3 nucleotides are TGTGCCTGGAGTGTACGGGGGTCACCCCTCCACTTT.

This clone has just one count. This chain connects TRBV6-2 or TRBV6-3 to TRBJ2-7, with 9 bases lining up with TRBD2. Trimming at V came to 2 bases and at J to 10 bases, leaving 12 bases not matched to a gene. Looked up from germline, CDR1 is MNHEY and CDR2 is SVGEGT. The length of the CDR3 is 15 residues. CDR3 region: CASSYDSASGKVQYF. Here the CDR3 DNA reads TGTGCCAGCAGTTACGACTCGGCTAGCGGGAAGGTACAGTACTTC.

This chain connects TRBV18 to TRBJ2-1; D gene unclear. Per germline, CDR1 KGHSH and CDR2 LQKENI. The V and J ends lost 5 bases and 0 bases respectively, with 11 bases between them. The length of the CDR3 is 15 residues. The CDR3 loop is CASSSLWSSYNEQFF. The CDR3 DNA reads as TGTGCCAGCTCATCTCTGTGGAGCTCCTACAATGAGCAGTTCTTC.

This chain joins TRBV6-2 or TRBV6-3 and TRBJ2-2; no clear D gene. This CDR3 is built from 13 residues. Germline V lookup: CDR1 MNHEY, CDR2 SVGEGT. Trimming left V 3 bases short and J 4 bases short, with 6 bases between. CDR3 protein: CASSYLPTGELFF. The CDR3 DNA is TGTGCCAGCAGTTATCTACCCACCGGGGAGCTGTTTTTT.

The chain has TRBV6-5 and TRBJ2-1, with 7 positions matching TRBD1. The CDR3 totals 13 residues. Trimming at V came to 8 bases and at J to 3 bases, leaving 4 bases not matched to a gene. The germline CDR1 and CDR2 sequences are MNHEY and SVGAGI. DNA of the CDR3: TGTGCCAGCGGACAGGCGGACTACAATGAGCAGTTCTTC. It translates to CASGQADYNEQFF.

V is TRBV7-9 and J is TRBJ2-1; no firm D call. V was pared by 1 base and J by 5 bases, with 9 bases between. The CDR3 loop spans 14 amino acids. CDR1 is SEHNR, CDR2 FQNEAQ, per germline (reference sequence). CDR3 residues: CASSLVGRNNEQFF. The CDR3, as DNA: TGTGCCAGCAGCTTAGTTGGTAGAAACAATGAGCAGTTCTTC.

The CDR3 here is CASSFVIGNNEQFF. CDR3 in DNA: TGTGCCAGCAGCTTCGTTATCGGGAACAATGAGCAGTTCTTC. V and J are TRBV7-2 and TRBJ2-1; D might be TRBD2 (5 bases). Trimming cost V 3 bases and J 5 bases, with 11 bases left between them. Germline V gene lookup returns CDR1 SGHTA and CDR2 FQGNSA. The CDR3 length is 14 residues.

The chain recombines TRBV9 with TRBJ2-7; possibly TRBD2 for D (5 bases). V lost 3 bases and J lost 5, with 21 bases in between. The CDR3 consists of 16 residues. Germline assignment: CDR1 SGDLS and CDR2 YYNGEE. CDR3 sequence reads: CASSADHRTPGHEQYF. The CDR3 coding sequence is TGTGCCAGCAGCGCCGATCATCGGACTCCGGGCCACGAGCAGTACTTC. Supplemented by reference TRBV9 and TRBJ2-7, the full variable domain reads DSGVTQTPKHLITATGQRVTLRCSPRSGDLSVYWYQQSLDQGLQFLIQYYNGEERAKGNILERFSAQQFPDLHSELNLSSLELGDSALYFCASSADHRTPGHEQYFGPGTRLTVT.

This clone came up a few times. J is TRBJ1-5 and V is TRBV28; D might be TRBD1 (5 bases). V was pared by 7 bases and J by 3 bases, with 13 bases between. The germline CDR1 and CDR2 sequences are MDHEN and SYDVKM. The length of the CDR3 is 14 residues. CDR3 residues: CASKVGGDNQPQHF. The CDR3 DNA sequence: TGTGCCAGCAAAGTGGGAGGGGACAATCAGCCCCAGCATTTT.

The chain combines TRBV5-4 with TRBJ2-1; 11 nucleotides match TRBD2. CDR3 length equals 16 residues. CDR1 and CDR2 from the germline V gene are SGHNT and YYREEE (reference sequence). Unmatched junction bases numbered 10, after V lost 3 bases and J lost 8 bases. CDR3 nucleotides: TGTGCCAGCAGCTCAAAAGGACTAGCGGGTAGGGATGAGCAGTTCTTC. Residues: CASSSKGLAGRDEQFF.

The chain recombines TRBV24-1 with TRBJ2-2; tentatively, D is TRBD1 (5 bases). V gave up 4 bases and J gave up 10 bases, with 6 bases separating them. This CDR3 region has 11 residues. Germline CDR1 and CDR2: KGHDR and SFDVKD. CDR3 in DNA: TGTGCCACCAGTGACAGGGAGGAGCTGTTTTTT. It yields the protein CATSDREELFF.

The V call is TRBV2, the J call TRBJ2-2; 7 bases are shared with TRBD1. This CDR3 spans 17 amino acids. J lost 3 bases, V lost 7 bases, and 14 bases had no gene match. CDR1 SNHLY and CDR2 FYNNEI come from the germline V gene. CDR3 sequence (DNA): TGTGCCAGCAAGACCGACAGGGACGGGTTTGACACCGGGGAGCTGTTTTTT. Translation gives CASKTDRDGFDTGELFF.

V is TRBV11-2 and J is TRBJ2-7, with TRBD1 identical over 8 bases. Germline V gene lookup returns CDR1 SGHAT and CDR2 FQNNGV. J was trimmed by 3 bases and V by 5 bases; bases with no gene match: 9. The CDR3 length is 15 residues. The CDR3 protein is CASSPRSGGIYEQYF. The CDR3 coding sequence is TGTGCCAGCAGCCCCCGTTCAGGGGGCATCTACGAGCAGTACTTC.

The genes are TRBV11-3 and TRBJ2-1; 9 nucleotides align to TRBD1. This CDR3 has 14 amino acids. The germline CDR1 and CDR2 sequences are SGHNT and YENEEA. The ends lost 4 bases at V and 7 bases at J; junction bases unmatched: 5. CDR3 residues: CASSSTGGKNEQFF. CDR3 nucleotides: TGTGCCAGCAGCTCAACAGGGGGCAAGAATGAGCAGTTCTTC.

This clone was observed a few times. The J gene is TRBJ2-1, the V gene TRBV24-1, with TRBD2 as a possible D gene (6 bases). This CDR3 has 18 amino acids. The germline gives CDR1 KGHDR, CDR2 SFDVKD. V shed 3 bases and J shed 1 base, with 18 bases lying between them. CDR3 region: CATSDPAGGTPSYNEQFF. The CDR3 coding sequence is TGTGCCACCAGTGATCCCGCAGGCGGGACCCCTTCCTACAATGAGCAGTTCTTC.

V is TRBV5-1 and J is TRBJ1-4; 7 nucleotides align to TRBD1. CDR1 SGHRS and CDR2 YFSETQ come from the germline V gene. The CDR3 totals 15 residues. Trimming at V came to 2 bases and at J to 1 base, leaving 2 bases not matched to a gene. The CDR3 DNA follows: TGCGCCAGCAGCTTTTACAGGGGAACTAATGAAAAACTGTTTTTT. Translation gives CASSFYRGTNEKLFF. Filled out from reference TRBV5-1 and TRBJ1-4, the complete variable domain reads KAGVTQTPRYLIKTRGQQVTLSCSPISGHRSVSWYQQTPGQGLQFLFEYFSETQRNKGNFPGRFSGRQFSNSRSEMNVSTLELGDSALYLCASSFYRGTNEKLFFGSGTQLSVL.